The 14 T cell receptor delta chains listed next were all sequenced from one sample in a study of gamma-delta chains in newborns, infants, children. TCRdb used CATT to re-call clones from the reads. The sample records 9,000 to 9,500 delta-chain clones, 22% being singletons. The sequencing sample was made of blood. The receptors derive from a child who was a newborn, infant or young child, either healthy, febrile or measles-vaccinated (not recorded which).

V gene TRDV1 combines with J gene TRDJ1; a possible D gene is TRDD2 (5 bases). Looked up from germline, CDR1 is TSWWSYY and CDR2 is QGS. The CDR3 is made up of 20 amino acids. Trimming removed 4 bases from V and 1 base from J, with 28 bases in between. The DNA for the CDR3 is TGTGCTCTTGGGGGCCGATATCCTATGCTTCTCAGCGTACGCACCGATAAACTCATCTTT. Its translation is CALGGRYPMLLSVRTDKLIF.

The V gene is TRDV2, the J gene TRDJ1; D uncertain. The CDR3 length is 10 residues. V lost 5 bases, J lost 10 bases, and 10 bases lay in between. The germline V gene has CDR1 GEAIGNYY and CDR2 EKD. This CDR3 is CACVPFPLIF. DNA for the CDR3: TGTGCCTGTGTTCCCTTTCCACTCATCTTT.

The table lists this clone with a few counts. Other DNA sequences in this sample translate to the same CDR3. This chain joins TRDV2 and TRDJ1, with 7 bases matching TRDD3. The CDR3 sequence is 18 residues long. Losses at the gene ends were 5 bases for V and 1 base for J; bases not matched to a gene: 18. Per germline, CDR1 GEAIGNYY and CDR2 EKD. The CDR3 is CACAGLGGHNPGTDKLIF. The CDR3 bases are TGTGCCTGTGCGGGGCTGGGGGGTCATAATCCCGGCACCGATAAACTCATCTTT.

The genes are TRDV2 and TRDJ1; 11 bases fit TRDD3. Germline loops: CDR1 GEAIGNYY, CDR2 EKD. J was trimmed by 0 bases and V by 3 bases; bases with no gene match: 14. CDR3 size: 19 residues. The CDR3 bases are TGTGCCTGTGACGCGGTTGGGGGATACGCACTGAGAGACACCGATAAACTCATCTTT. Encoded protein: CACDAVGGYALRDTDKLIF.

This clone is labeled as medium-sized (0.01 to 0.1%). This sample includes further DNA sequences coding for the same CDR3. V and J are TRDV2 and TRDJ1, with D possibly TRDD3 on 6 matching bases. The germline gives CDR1 GEAIGNYY, CDR2 EKD. The V end was cut by 1 base, the J end by 2 bases, with 7 bases between. CDR3 length equals 13 residues. Here the CDR3 DNA reads TGTGCCTGTGACACGTGGGGGACCGATAAACTCATCTTT. Translated: CACDTWGTDKLIF.

The chain recombines TRDV2 with TRDJ1, with 7 positions matching TRDD3. This CDR3 spans 14 amino acids. The germline V gene encodes CDR1 GEAIGNYY and CDR2 EKD. V shed 4 bases and J 2 bases; nucleotides not matched to a gene: 6. The CDR3: CACDYLGVTDKLIF. The CDR3 bases are TGTGCCTGTGATTATCTGGGGGTTACCGATAAACTCATCTTT.

The rearrangement joins TRDV2 to TRDJ3; 13 nucleotides match TRDD3. CDR1 and CDR2 (germline): GEAIGNYY, EKD. J gave up 0 bases and V 5 bases, and 12 bases lay outside the gene matches. The CDR3 has 21 residues. CDR3 DNA sequence: TGTGCCTGTGGCCCCGTACTGGGGGATACGGGGAACTCCTGGGACACCCGACAGATGTTTTTC. This encodes CACGPVLGDTGNSWDTRQMFF.

This clone is medium-sized in the sample. The chain uses TRDV2 and TRDJ1; 10 bases agree with TRDD3. The CDR3 sequence is 18 residues long. Germline trimming cut 0 bases from V and 0 bases from J; bases unmatched to any gene: 9. Germline V CDR1 and CDR2: GEAIGNYY, EKD. For the CDR3, the DNA is TGTGCCTGTGACACCGTTGCTGGGGGATATCTGTACACCGATAAACTCATCTTT. This translates into CACDTVAGGYLYTDKLIF.

In regard to this clone: A much more abundant neighbour one base away suggests this may be a read error. This chain uses TRDV2 with TRDJ1; D gene ambiguous. CDR1 and CDR2 (germline): GEAIGNYY, EKD. Between the trimmed V and J ends, which lost 2 bases and 2 bases, there was a span of 8 bases. This CDR3 region has 13 residues. The CDR3 DNA follows: TGTGCCTGTGACAAGCTTGGGACCGATAAACTCATCTTT. It yields the protein CACDKLGTDKLIF.

On this clone itself: Other DNA sequences within the sample encode an identical CDR3. The CDR3 loop is CACDTIPLRGIEAWDTRQMFF. CDR3 DNA: TGTGCCTGTGACACTATCCCTCTACGGGGGATAGAGGCCTGGGACACCCGACAGATGTTTTTC. The rearrangement joins TRDV2 to TRDJ3; the match to TRDD3 covers 8 bases. Trimming took 1 base from V and 2 from J; bases not matched to a gene: 15. Germline CDR1 is GEAIGNYY and CDR2 is EKD. The CDR3 length is 21 residues.

With respect to this clone: The sample carries other DNA sequences with the same CDR3. This chain's CDR3 is CACDRLGGPPRPDKLIF. Here the CDR3 DNA reads TGTGCCTGTGACAGACTTGGGGGACCCCCTCGGCCCGATAAACTCATCTTT. This rearrangement joins TRDV2 to TRDJ1; 7 positions match TRDD3. CDR1 and CDR2 from the germline V gene are GEAIGNYY and EKD. Trimming at V came to 2 bases and at J to 3 bases, leaving 14 bases not matched to a gene. The length of the CDR3 is 17 residues.

The chain uses TRDV2 and TRDJ1, with no clear D. This CDR3 is 15 amino acids long. Germline CDR1 GEAIGNYY, CDR2 EKD. The V and J ends lost 2 bases and 4 bases respectively, with 16 bases between them. The CDR3 protein is CACDILRVKGDKLIF. Here the CDR3 DNA reads TGTGCCTGTGACATCTTGCGCGTCAAGGGCGATAAACTCATCTTT.

The V and J genes are TRDV2 and TRDJ2, with 9 bases aligning to TRDD3. The germline CDR1 and CDR2 sequences are GEAIGNYY and EKD. The length of the CDR3 is 16 residues. V lost 0 bases, J lost 0 bases, and 1 base stayed unmatched. As DNA, the CDR3 is TGTGCCTGTGACACCGTGGGGGATACTTTGACAGCACAACTCTTCTTT. It yields the protein CACDTVGDTLTAQLFF.

This clone was counted a few times. The rearrangement uses TRDV2 and TRDJ3; 10 bases align to TRDD3. Germline loops: CDR1 GEAIGNYY, CDR2 EKD. The CDR3 covers 20 residues. V lost 0 bases, J lost 0 bases, and 7 bases stayed unmatched. The CDR3 DNA reads TGTGCCTGTGACACCGGTACTGGGGGATTTAGCTCCTGGGACACCCGACAGATGTTTTTC. This gives the protein CACDTGTGGFSSWDTRQMFF.